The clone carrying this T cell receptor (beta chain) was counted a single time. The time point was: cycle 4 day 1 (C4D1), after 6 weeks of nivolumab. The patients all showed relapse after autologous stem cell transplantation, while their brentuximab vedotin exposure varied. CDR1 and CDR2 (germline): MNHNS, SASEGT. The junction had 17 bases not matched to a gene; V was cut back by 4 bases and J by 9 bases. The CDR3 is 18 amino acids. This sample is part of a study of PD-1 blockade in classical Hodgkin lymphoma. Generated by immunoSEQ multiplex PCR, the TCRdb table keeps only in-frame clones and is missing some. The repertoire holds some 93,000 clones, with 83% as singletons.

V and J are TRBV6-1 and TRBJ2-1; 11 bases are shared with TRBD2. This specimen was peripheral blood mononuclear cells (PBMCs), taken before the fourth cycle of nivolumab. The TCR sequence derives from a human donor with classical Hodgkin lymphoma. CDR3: CASSGPQGSGRALREQFF. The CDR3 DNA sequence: TGTGCCAGCAGTGGGCCTCAGGGTAGCGGGAGGGCCTTGCGTGAGCAGTTCTTC.